The 11 T cell receptor beta chains given below trace back to one sample, sequenced in a study of T cells in Graves' hyperthyroidism and ophthalmopathy (dated by TCRdb to the late 2010s). Library method: multiplex PCR. TCRdb lists the instrument as Illumina HiSeq 2000. Amplification of TCR beta CDR3 regions was carried out from RNA transcripts. A first-round RT-PCR of the TCR CDR3 used the HTBI primer set with the Qiagen OneStep RT-PCR kit. TCRdb took the public reads, trimmed them with fastp at Q25, ran MiXCR for clone calling and kept in-frame beta chains. Every entry covers one CDR3 protein and lists the most common genes and DNA from its rows. This sample has over 500,000 distinct CDR3 sequences in its table, and roughly 15% of those were observed once. Together, the top ten hold around 28% of the sample. Sequencing was performed on blood. All receptors derive from a woman in her twenties or thirties with Graves' ophthalmopathy.

This clonotype has a count of ten or more. V gene TRBV29-1 combines with J gene TRBJ1-5, with 7 bases fitting TRBD1. The CDR3 extends over 15 amino acids. With 4 bases clipped from V and 2 bases from J, the junction kept 8 bases outside the gene matches. CDR1 is SQVTM, CDR2 ANQGSEA, per germline. CDR3 loop: CSVAIGGEGNQPQHF. CDR3 sequence (DNA): TGCAGCGTTGCGATAGGGGGCGAGGGCAATCAGCCCCAGCATTTT.

In its sample, this clonotype was seen once. A much larger clone lies a single base off, so this may be a read error. V is TRBV11-1 and J is TRBJ2-2; the D is unclear. This CDR3 contains 15 residues. Germline V CDR1 and CDR2: SGHAT, FQDESV (reference sequence). The CDR3 nucleotides are TGTGCCAGCGGCTTACGGGTTGCGAACACCGGGGAGCTGTTTTTT. Protein product: CASGLRVANTGELFF.

This clonotype was recorded many times. The chain has TRBV20-1 and TRBJ1-2; D gene ambiguous. CDR3 size: 14 residues. Germline V gene lookup returns CDR1 DFQATT and CDR2 SNEGSKA (reference sequence). The V end lost 3 bases, the J end lost 4 bases, and 15 bases lay between the germline ends. The CDR3 region is CSASTQSRGYGYTF. The CDR3, as DNA: TGCAGTGCTAGTACTCAGAGTCGTGGCTATGGCTACACCTTC.

This clonotype showed up just a few times. CDR3 nucleotides: TGCGCCAGCAGGTGGGGTGCACGCTCCTACAATGAGCAGTTCTTC. This sequence encodes CASRWGARSYNEQFF. The rearrangement uses TRBV5-1 and TRBJ2-1; no definite D call. With 5 bases removed from V and 0 bases from J, the gap between germline ends came to 12 bases. The CDR3 sequence is 15 residues long. Germline V gene data show CDR1 as SGHRS and CDR2 as YFSETQ. Drawing the rest from reference TRBV5-1 and TRBJ2-1, the complete variable domain is KAGVTQTPRYLIKTRGQQVTLSCSPISGHRSVSWYQQTPGQGLQFLFEYFSETQRNKGNFPGRFSGRQFSNSRSEMNVSTLELGDSALYLCASRWGARSYNEQFFGPGTRLTVL.

The rearrangement uses TRBV4-3 and TRBJ2-1; D call uncertain. Germline lookup yields CDR1 LGHNA and CDR2 YSLEER. This CDR3 spans 17 amino acids. V was clipped by 0 bases and J by 0 bases, with 12 bases between them. CDR3 residues: CASSQDLWGSSYNEQFF. The CDR3 nucleotides are TGCGCCAGCAGCCAAGATCTGTGGGGAAGCTCCTACAATGAGCAGTTCTTC.

This clonotype was recorded at least ten times. The chain is built from TRBV5-1 and TRBJ2-2; TRBD1 agrees at 8 bases. Germline values: CDR1 SGHRS, CDR2 YFSETQ. The trim removed 1 base at V and 5 bases at J, leaving 4 bases unmatched. CDR3 size: 15 residues. For the CDR3, the DNA is TGCGCCAGCAGCTTGAAGCAGGGGGCTACCGGGGAGCTGTTTTTT. This translates into CASSLKQGATGELFF.

This clonotype was counted ten times or more. V usage is TRBV12-3 or TRBV12-4 and J usage is TRBJ1-2; D is unclear. CDR3 length: 13 residues. V lost 5 bases to trimming and J lost 0 bases, with 7 bases between them. In DNA form, the CDR3 reads TGTGCCAGCAGTGCGCCAACTAACTATGGCTACACCTTC. It encodes CASSAPTNYGYTF.

In this sample, this clonotype turned up a few times. In this CDR3 the conserved last residue, phenylalanine or tryptophan, is missing, so a read error is likely. The rearrangement links TRBV12-3 or TRBV12-4 to TRBJ1-2, with D maybe TRBD1 (5 bases). This CDR3 is built from 13 residues. V lost 3 bases, J lost 8 bases, and 13 bases lay in between. The CDR3 nucleotides are TGTGCCAGCAGTTTCTCAGGGAGCAAGGGCTACACCCTC. Its translation is CASSFSGSKGYTL.

This clonotype came up many times. The chain carries TRBV28 and TRBJ1-2; weak D call: TRBD1 (5 bases). The CDR3 is 13 residues long. Between the trimmed V and J ends, which lost 3 bases and 7 bases, there was a span of 12 bases. In germline, CDR1 is MDHEN, CDR2 SYDVKM. The CDR3 sequence is CASSLVGGTGYTF. CDR3 bases: TGTGCCAGCAGTTTGGTTGGGGGAACTGGCTACACCTTC.

The genes are TRBV6-1 and TRBJ1-2; 7 bases line up with TRBD1. The CDR3 consists of 15 residues. V was clipped by 2 bases and J by 4 bases; unmatched bases: 7. CDR1 MNHNS and CDR2 SASEGT come from the germline V gene. CDR3 sequence reads: CASSERGGSAYGYTF. The CDR3 nucleotides read TGTGCCAGCAGTGAACGAGGGGGCTCGGCCTATGGCTACACCTTC.

The chain uses TRBV2 and TRBJ2-1, with 7 bases aligning to TRBD1. V was clipped by 2 bases and J by 3 bases; unmatched bases: 7. The CDR3 spans 16 residues. Germline CDR1 is SNHLY and CDR2 is FYNNEI. CDR3 residues: CASSETPRTGYNEQFF. The CDR3 nucleotides are TGTGCCAGCAGTGAAACCCCCAGGACAGGCTACAATGAGCAGTTCTTC.